Below, 9 T cell receptor beta chains from the same sample are listed, as sequenced in a study of T cell responses to AZD1222 COVID-19 vaccine. Profiling relied on immunoSEQ multiplex PCR, and the TCRdb table lists in-frame clones only, not all of them. The sample holds 110,000 to 150,000 clones, 92% seen once. The sample consisted of peripheral blood, taken 28 days after the second AZD1222 dose. The source of these receptors is an adult who received the AZD1222 COVID-19 vaccine.

This clone was seen only once. V is TRBV6-5 and J is TRBJ2-3; the D is unclear. The CDR3 runs 13 residues. Germline V gene lookup returns CDR1 MNHEY and CDR2 SVGAGI. V was pared by 5 bases and J by 6 bases, with 12 bases between. The CDR3 protein is CASSRSPKDTQYF. The CDR3 nucleotides read TGTGCCAGCAGTCGGAGCCCGAAGGATACGCAGTATTTT.

This rearrangement joins TRBV7-2 to TRBJ2-7, with 10 bases that match TRBD2. V trimming: 4 bases; J trimming: 3 bases; junction bases outside the gene matches: 6. This CDR3 comprises 15 residues. In germline, CDR1 is SGHTA, CDR2 FQGNSA. The CDR3 is CASSYSSGSGYEQYF. CDR3 sequence (DNA): TGTGCCAGCAGCTATTCTAGCGGGAGCGGCTACGAGCAGTACTTC.

The V call is TRBV6-5, the J call TRBJ2-1; possibly TRBD1 for D (5 bases). The CDR3 is made up of 13 amino acids. V dropped 9 bases and J dropped 6 bases, with 15 bases sitting between them. Looked up from germline, CDR1 is MNHEY and CDR2 is SVGAGI. The CDR3 loop reads CARAEGAGNEQFF. CDR3 DNA sequence: TGTGCCAGGGCCGAAGGGGCTGGCAATGAGCAGTTCTTC.

The chain uses TRBV18 and TRBJ2-1, with 16 bases lining up with TRBD2. The trim removed 2 bases at V and 4 bases at J, leaving 11 bases unmatched. The germline CDR1 and CDR2 sequences are KGHSH and LQKENI. The CDR3 consists of 20 residues. Here the CDR3 DNA reads TGTGCCAGCTCACCAAGGAAGGGACTAGCGGGAGGGCCCGTTTACAATGAGCAGTTCTTC. The encoded protein is CASSPRKGLAGGPVYNEQFF.

The chain uses TRBV4-1 and TRBJ1-6; possible D gene TRBD1, 5 bases. The length of the CDR3 is 19 residues. The germline V gene has CDR1 MGHRA and CDR2 YSYEKL. V lost 1 base and J lost 0, with 16 bases in between. The DNA for the CDR3 is TGCGCCAGCAGCCAAGTTGCCCACAGGAGGAGCTCCTATAATTCACCCCTCCACTTT. Protein sequence: CASSQVAHRRSSYNSPLHF.

This chain joins TRBV19 and TRBJ1-1, with 7 bases aligning to TRBD1. The V gene end was trimmed by 5 bases and the J gene end by 5 bases; junction bases not matched to a gene: 5. This CDR3 is built from 13 residues. In germline, CDR1 is LNHDA, CDR2 SQIVND (reference sequence). The CDR3 reads CASSSQQGTEAFF. The CDR3 DNA is TGTGCCAGTAGTTCGCAACAGGGGACTGAAGCTTTCTTT.

The CDR3 DNA sequence: TGTGCCAGCAGTCGGGAGGGGATGCAGCCCCAGCATTTT. Amino acid sequence: CASSREGMQPQHF. The rearrangement joins TRBV6-5 to TRBJ1-5; D possibly corresponds to TRBD1 (5 bases). CDR3 length: 13 residues. Germline V gene lookup returns CDR1 MNHEY and CDR2 SVGAGI. With 5 bases removed from V and 7 bases from J, the gap between germline ends came to 12 bases.

The gene calls are TRBV28 and TRBJ1-2; D is unresolved. Germline CDR1 and CDR2: MDHEN and SYDVKM. The ends were cut back, 4 bases at V and 7 bases at J, with 16 bases in the middle. This CDR3 has 14 residues. The CDR3 nucleotides read TGTGCCAGCAGTTCGGGGAGGGTACACCCTGGCTACACCTTC. Translated: CASSSGRVHPGYTF.

The chain recombines TRBV19 with TRBJ1-5; tentative D call: TRBD1 (6 bases). Trimming pared 4 bases from V and 5 bases from J, leaving 9 bases between. Germline CDR1 LNHDA, CDR2 SQIVND (reference sequence). This CDR3 contains 13 residues. CDR3 residues: CASSTQGDQPQHF. DNA for the CDR3: TGTGCCAGTAGTACACAGGGCGATCAGCCCCAGCATTTT.